This entry lists 32 T cell receptor beta chains sequenced from one sample in a study of T cells in women clearing cervical HPV infection. The assay was immunoSEQ multiplex PCR, and TCRdb's table has in-frame clones only and misses some. The sample yields 25,000 to 30,000 clones, of which the top ten take up 11%. The material sequenced was blood buffy coat. These receptors all come from a woman aged 18-70 years with a cervical HPV16 infection that either progressed to CIN3+ or cleared (not recorded which).

Note on this clone: With the read ending 3 residues before the CDR3 end, the germline J gene is used to fill in that end. The chain couples TRBV7-9 to TRBJ2-3, with D hard to call. Germline assignment: CDR1 SEHNR and CDR2 FQNEAQ (reference sequence). This CDR3 is 13 amino acids long. Trimming removed 2 bases from V and 6 bases from J, with 9 bases in between. This chain's CDR3 is CASSLTRLDTQYF. The sequenced part of the CDR3 DNA is TGTGCCAGCAGCTTAACAAGGCTCGATACG.

Points on this clone: The sequenced fragment ends 3 residues before the CDR3 boundary, so the rest is inferred from the germline J gene. The V gene is TRBV11-2, the J gene TRBJ1-1; D perhaps matches TRBD1 (6 bases). V shed 6 bases and J shed 2 bases, with 16 bases lying between them. The CDR3 spans 15 residues. Germline CDR1 SGHAT, CDR2 FQNNGV. CDR3 sequence: CASRQTGHRNTEAFF. The sequenced part of the CDR3 DNA is TGTGCCAGCAGGCAAACGGGACACAGAAACACTGAA.

Turning to this clone: The CDR3 is cut off 3 residues early in the read; its end comes from the germline J gene. The rearrangement uses TRBV5-1 and TRBJ2-3; D possibly corresponds to TRBD2 (6 bases). The CDR3 totals 16 residues. V was cut by 1 base and J by 0 bases, with 12 bases left in between. CDR1 and CDR2 (germline): SGHRS, YFSETQ. The sequenced part of the CDR3 DNA is TGCGCCAGCAGCTTGCAGGGAGGACTAAGCACAGATACG. It codes for CASSLQGGLSTDT. The entire CDR3 reads CASSLQGGLSTDTQYF.

Details on this clone: The DNA ends 3 residues before the CDR3 does, and the rest of the CDR3 is filled in from the germline J gene. J is TRBJ1-1 and V is TRBV18; the match to TRBD1 covers 10 bases. This CDR3 is 14 amino acids long. Looked up from germline, CDR1 is KGHSH and CDR2 is LQKENI. The V gene end was trimmed by 2 bases and the J gene end by 5 bases; junction bases not matched to a gene: 2. The sequenced part of the CDR3 DNA is TGTGCCAGCTCACCAGACAGGGGGCGTACTGAA. It codes for CASSPDRGRTE. From start to end, the CDR3 is CASSPDRGRTEAFF. Full variable domain (missing parts from reference TRBV18 and TRBJ1-1): NAGVMQNPRHLVRRRGQEARLRCSPMKGHSHVYWYRQLPEEGLKFMVYLQKENIIDESGMPKERFSAEFPKEGPSILRIQQVVRGDSAAYFCASSPDRGRTEAFFGQGTRLTVV.

Comment on this clone: With the read ending 3 residues before the CDR3 end, the germline J gene is used to fill in that end. The J gene is TRBJ2-1, the V gene TRBV7-8; no reliable D call. Trimming cost V 5 bases and J 3 bases, with 14 bases left between them. Germline V lookup: CDR1 SGHVS, CDR2 FQNEAQ. The CDR3 consists of 15 residues. The CDR3 bases that were read are TGTGCCAGCAGCCTCCCCCAAGACTTCTACAATGAG. Protein: CASSLPQDFYNE. The whole CDR3 reads CASSLPQDFYNEQFF.

Comment on this clone: From the germline J gene comes the end of the CDR3, since the read stops 3 residues before it. V usage is TRBV18 and J usage is TRBJ2-2, with 10 bases identical to TRBD2. The germline V gene has CDR1 KGHSH and CDR2 LQKENI. V shed 2 bases and J 6 bases; nucleotides not matched to a gene: 12. This CDR3 has 18 amino acids. The part of the CDR3 DNA that was read is TGTGCCAGCTCACCAAGGATTGTGGCTAGCGGGAGTTCCGGGGAG. Protein: CASSPRIVASGSSGE. The complete CDR3 sequence is CASSPRIVASGSSGELFF.

On this clone itself: The read halts 3 residues ahead of the CDR3 end, with the missing end drawn from the germline J gene. The rearrangement uses TRBV11-3 and TRBJ2-1, with TRBD2 matching over 7 bases. The J segment lost 4 bases and the V segment lost 0 bases, leaving 3 bases of the junction unmatched. The germline gives CDR1 SGHNT, CDR2 YENEEA. This CDR3 spans 15 amino acids. CDR3 sequence reads: CASSLETSAYNEQFF. The covered CDR3 bases are TGTGCCAGCAGCTTAGAAACTAGCGCGTACAATGAG.

The CDR3 is CASSPGGLGDNEQFF. The DNA read from the CDR3 is TGTGCCAGTAGTCCAGGGGGCTTAGGGGACAATGAG. The rearrangement links TRBV19 to TRBJ2-1; TRBD1 matches 8 bases. The CDR3 end lies 3 residues beyond the end of the read and is filled in from the germline J gene. The CDR3 totals 15 residues. Germline V CDR1 and CDR2: LNHDA, SQIVND (reference sequence). After removal of 5 bases from V and 5 bases from J, the junction contained 8 bases not matched to a gene. Complete variable domain (other parts from reference TRBV19 and TRBJ2-1): DGGITQSPKYLFRKEGQNVTLSCEQNLNHDAMYWYRQDPGQGLRLIYYSQIVNDFQKGDIAEGYSVSREKKESFPLTVTSAQKNPTAFYLCASSPGGLGDNEQFFGPGTRLTVL.

A note on this clone: The read terminates 3 residues ahead of where the CDR3 ends, so the germline J gene completes it. The genes are TRBV7-2 and TRBJ2-7; TRBD2 matches 7 bases. V lost 3 bases to trimming and J lost 3 bases; unmatched junction nucleotides: 5. CDR3 length: 14 residues. Germline CDR1 SGHTA, CDR2 FQGNSA. This CDR3 reads CASSFGLGGYEQYF. CDR3 bases read: TGTGCCAGCAGCTTTGGACTAGGTGGCTACGAG.

Comments on this clone: The read ends 3 residues shy of where the CDR3 ends; the end is completed using the germline J gene. The chain has TRBV18 and TRBJ2-3; perhaps TRBD2 as D (5 bases). This CDR3 region has 13 residues. Germline values: CDR1 KGHSH, CDR2 LQKENI. The CDR3 sequence is CASSSGSDQPQYF. The CDR3 DNA, read in part, is TGTGCCAGCTCATCGGGGTCGGATCAGCCG.

A note on this clone: The read finishes 3 residues shy of the CDR3 end, and the germline J gene is used to complete it. This chain connects TRBV10-3 to TRBJ1-1; D remains ambiguous. The CDR3 length is 14 residues. Germline V lookup: CDR1 ENHRY, CDR2 SYGVKD. V lost 6 bases and J lost 3, with 14 bases in between. The DNA read from the CDR3 is TGTGCCATCAGAGTGGCGGACGGGGACACTGAA. Residues: CAIRVADGDTE. Given in full, the CDR3 is CAIRVADGDTEAFF.

In regard to this clone: With the read ending 3 residues before the CDR3 end, the germline J gene is used to fill in that end. The chain is built from TRBV4-1 and TRBJ2-5; unclear D gene. Germline CDR1 MGHRA, CDR2 YSYEKL. The ends were cut back, 1 base at V and 7 bases at J, with 13 bases in the middle. This CDR3 has 14 amino acids. CDR3 DNA (partial): TGCGCCAGCAGCCAAGGAACCAACGGTAGGACC. As protein: CASSQGTNGRT. The CDR3 as a whole reads CASSQGTNGRTQYF.

As to this clone: Read coverage stops 3 residues before the CDR3 terminus; the germline J gene supplies the remainder. The chain combines TRBV5-6 with TRBJ1-2; 7 nucleotides agree with TRBD1. Germline V gene data show CDR1 as SGHDT and CDR2 as YYEEEE. This CDR3 is built from 14 residues. CDR3 DNA, as far as it was read: TGTGCCAGCACTGTTGGGACAGTCGGGGGTCAG. It is translated as CASTVGTVGGQ. The entire CDR3 sequence reads CASTVGTVGGQYTF.

In regard to this clone: The junction does not match germline at one end; this may be a read error. Read data end 3 residues before the CDR3 end; the end is taken from the germline J gene. This sample also contains other DNA sequences that code for the same CDR3. This sequence joins TRBV7-2 and TRBJ1-2; D possibly corresponds to TRBD1 (6 bases). The CDR3 is 15 amino acids. CDR1 is SGHTA and CDR2 is FQGNSA in the germline V gene. CDR3 sequence: CASSPVGGRDYGYTF. The CDR3 DNA, read in part, is TGTGCCAGCAGCCCAGTGGGGGGGCGTGACTATGGA. Full variable domain (missing parts from reference TRBV7-2 and TRBJ1-2): GAGVSQSPSNKVTEKGKDVELRCDPISGHTALYWYRQSLGQGLEFLIYFQGNSAPDKSGLPSDRFSAERTGGSVSTLTIQRTQQEDSAVYLCASSPVGGRDYGYTFGSGTRLTVV.

Of note for this clone: The read ends 3 residues early relative to the CDR3; the germline J gene fills the gap. The chain couples TRBV6-2 or TRBV6-3 to TRBJ2-7; weak D call: TRBD2 (5 bases). The CDR3 spans 15 residues. V was trimmed by 2 bases and J by 3 bases, leaving 14 bases between them. Germline V CDR1 and CDR2: MNHEY, SVGEGT. The CDR3 is CASSYDSPRGYEQYF. The CDR3 bases that were read are TGTGCCAGCAGTTACGACTCCCCCCGGGGCTACGAG.

In regard to this clone: Read sequence stops 3 residues before the CDR3 end, and the germline J gene provides the missing end. The chain links TRBV6-9 to TRBJ1-4; tentatively, D is TRBD1 (6 bases). The CDR3 has 14 amino acids. Germline assignment: CDR1 MNHGY and CDR2 SVAAGI. CDR3 DNA (partial): TGTGCCAGACCCCAACCTGAACAGGGAGAGAAA. Its translation: CARPQPEQGEK. The full CDR3 is CARPQPEQGEKLFF.

Comments on this clone: The missing CDR3 end, 3 residues past where the read stops, is filled in from the germline J gene. The chain combines TRBV7-2 with TRBJ1-1; D may be TRBD1 (5 bases). Germline V gene lookup returns CDR1 SGHTA and CDR2 FQGNSA. The CDR3 is 14 residues long. The V and J ends lost 3 bases and 5 bases respectively, with 13 bases between them. CDR3 in amino acids: CASSFQGLRTEAFF. The CDR3 DNA, read in part, is TGTGCCAGCAGCTTCCAGGGTTTGAGAACTGAA.

On this clone itself: With the read ending 3 residues before the CDR3 end, the germline J gene is used to fill in that end. This chain connects TRBV18 to TRBJ2-4; possible D gene TRBD2, 6 bases. The CDR3 sequence is 16 residues long. Germline V gene data show CDR1 as KGHSH and CDR2 as LQKENI. CDR3 in amino acids: CASSGQGLKLNYGQYF. The CDR3 DNA, read in part, is TGTGCCAGCTCAGGCCAGGGACTGAAGCTTAACTATGGT.

As for this clone: Read sequence stops 3 residues before the CDR3 end, and the germline J gene provides the missing end. The gene calls are TRBV12-3 or TRBV12-4 and TRBJ2-5; 10 nucleotides line up with TRBD2. The CDR3 spans 15 residues. V was pared by 1 base and J by 5 bases, with 4 bases of the junction left unmatched. The CDR3 bases that were read are TGTGCCAGCAGTTTAGGTAGCGGGGGGAGGGAGACC. It yields the protein CASSLGSGGRET. The whole CDR3 sequence is CASSLGSGGRETQYF.

As for this clone: Read data end 3 residues before the CDR3 end; the end is taken from the germline J gene. This chain connects TRBV7-2 to TRBJ2-3, with D possibly matching TRBD1 (6 bases). CDR1 and CDR2 (germline): SGHTA, FQGNSA. V lost 5 bases, J lost 0 bases, and 9 bases lay in between. This CDR3 spans 14 amino acids. CDR3 sequence reads: CASSPGQSTDTQYF. The sequenced part of the CDR3 DNA is TGTGCCAGCAGCCCCGGACAGAGCACAGATACG. Combining the CDR3 with reference TRBV7-2 and TRBJ2-3 gives the whole variable domain GAGVSQSPSNKVTEKGKDVELRCDPISGHTALYWYRQSLGQGLEFLIYFQGNSAPDKSGLPSDRFSAERTGGSVSTLTIQRTQQEDSAVYLCASSPGQSTDTQYFGPGTRLTVL.

Concerning this clone itself: The read ends 3 residues before the CDR3 terminus; that terminus is restored from the germline J gene. This chain uses TRBV20-1 with TRBJ2-3, with D maybe TRBD1 (5 bases). Germline V lookup: CDR1 DFQATT, CDR2 SNEGSKA (reference sequence). This CDR3 is built from 15 residues. Partial CDR3 DNA: TGCAGTGCTAGGGCACCCACGGACGGACAAGAGACG. Its protein product is CSARAPTDGQET. The CDR3, in full, reads CSARAPTDGQETQYF.

To note about this clone: The CDR3 end falls 3 residues outside the read, so it is completed with the germline J gene. The gene calls are TRBV30 and TRBJ1-3; no reliable D call. V was clipped by 2 bases and J by 2 bases, with 7 bases between them. This CDR3 is 13 amino acids long. In germline, CDR1 is GTSNPN, CDR2 SVGIG (reference sequence). The CDR3 DNA, read in part, is TGTGCCTGGAGTCCCGCAGCTGGAAACACC. This translates into CAWSPAAGNT. The entire CDR3 protein reads CAWSPAAGNTIYF. Complete variable domain (other parts from reference TRBV30 and TRBJ1-3): SQTIHQWPATLVQPVGSPLSLECTVEGTSNPNLYWYRQAAGRGLQLLFYSVGIGQISSEVPQNLSASRPQDRQFILSSKKLLLSDSGFYLCAWSPAAGNTIYFGEGSWLTVV.

About this clone: Read sequence stops 3 residues before the CDR3 end, and the germline J gene provides the missing end. The V gene is TRBV18, the J gene TRBJ2-3; D unclear. CDR3 length: 16 amino acids. CDR1 is KGHSH, CDR2 LQKENI, per germline. The CDR3 bases that were read are TGTGCCAGCTCACCGGAAAGCAGCGTACTACAAGAGACG. Its protein is CASSPESSVLQET. The entire CDR3 protein reads CASSPESSVLQETQYF.

A word on this clone: Coverage ceases 3 residues before the CDR3 finishes, and the germline J gene fills in the end. V usage is TRBV7-2 and J usage is TRBJ2-5; 10 nucleotides align to TRBD1. V dropped 5 bases and J dropped 5; count of bases not matched to a gene: 5. Germline V gene sequence: CDR1 SGHTA, CDR2 FQGNSA. This CDR3 comprises 14 residues. Partial CDR3 DNA: TGTGCCAGCAGCCCTGACAGGGGGCGGGAGACC. Encoded protein: CASSPDRGRET. The CDR3 as a whole reads CASSPDRGRETQYF.

Remarks on this clone: Read data end 3 residues before the CDR3 end; the end is taken from the germline J gene. This sequence joins TRBV7-3 and TRBJ2-5; D unresolved. The CDR3 is made up of 13 amino acids. Trimming pared 4 bases from V and 5 bases from J, leaving 11 bases between. Germline CDR1 and CDR2: SGHTA and FQGTGA. The CDR3: CASSWVYGETQYF. The CDR3 DNA, read in part, is TGTGCCAGCAGCTGGGTCTACGGGGAGACC.

A remark on this clone: The read is 3 residues too short to cover the CDR3 end, so that end is filled in from the germline J gene. The chain combines TRBV2 with TRBJ2-7; 9 nucleotides agree with TRBD1. Germline V gene data show CDR1 as SNHLY and CDR2 as FYNNEI. V shed 5 bases, J shed 2 bases, and the junction held 4 bases outside the gene matches. CDR3 length: 14 residues. CDR3 sequence reads: CASSPGTGTYEQYF. The CDR3 DNA, read in part, is TGTGCCAGCAGTCCCGGGACAGGGACCTACGAG.

For this clone: With the read ending 3 residues before the CDR3 end, the germline J gene is used to fill in that end. The rearrangement joins TRBV18 to TRBJ1-1, with D possibly TRBD1 on 6 matching bases. CDR1 is KGHSH and CDR2 is LQKENI in the germline V gene. CDR3 size: 15 residues. V lost 0 bases and J lost 4, with 12 bases in between. CDR3 region: CASSPPGGRGTEAFF. The CDR3 bases that were read are TGTGCCAGCTCACCACCGGGGGGGCGCGGCACTGAA. The full variable domain, rest sourced from reference TRBV18 and TRBJ1-1, is NAGVMQNPRHLVRRRGQEARLRCSPMKGHSHVYWYRQLPEEGLKFMVYLQKENIIDESGMPKERFSAEFPKEGPSILRIQQVVRGDSAAYFCASSPPGGRGTEAFFGQGTRLTVV.

A note on this clone: The CDR3 end falls 3 residues outside the read, so it is completed with the germline J gene. The chain uses TRBV7-2 and TRBJ2-1, with D possibly matching TRBD1 (6 bases). Trimming left V 7 bases short and J 8 bases short, with 15 bases between. Germline V lookup: CDR1 SGHTA, CDR2 FQGNSA. The CDR3 is 13 residues long. The CDR3 protein is CASKLGGSDEQFF. The DNA read from the CDR3 is TGTGCCAGCAAATTAGGGGGTTCGGATGAG.

Comments on this clone: The read ends 3 residues before the CDR3 terminus; that terminus is restored from the germline J gene. J is TRBJ1-2 and V is TRBV10-2, with no clear D. The CDR3 totals 12 residues. V gave up 4 bases and J gave up 3 bases, with 6 bases separating them. Per the germline V gene, CDR1 is WSHSY and CDR2 is SAAADI. Here the CDR3 reads CASSGRDYGYTF. The part of the CDR3 DNA that was read is TGCGCCAGCAGTGGCCGGGACTATGGC.

About this clone itself: The observed sequence ends 3 residues before the CDR3 terminus, with the missing tail filled in from the germline J gene. The V call is TRBV7-2, the J call TRBJ2-5; TRBD1 matches at 9 bases. Per germline, CDR1 SGHTA and CDR2 FQGNSA. This CDR3 is 14 amino acids long. CDR3 in amino acids: CASSSGTGLDTQYF. The CDR3 bases that were read are TGTGCCAGCAGCTCCGGGACAGGGCTGGATACC.

In regard to this clone: The sequenced fragment ends 3 residues before the CDR3 boundary, so the rest is inferred from the germline J gene. This rearrangement joins TRBV7-3 to TRBJ2-1, with D tentatively TRBD1 (5 bases). This CDR3 is 14 amino acids long. Germline CDR1 is SGHTA and CDR2 is FQGTGA. V was cut by 0 bases and J by 8 bases, with 11 bases left in between. CDR3 bases read: TGTGCCAGCAGCTTAACTGGGGCAGGTGATGAG. It specifies CASSLTGAGDE. The CDR3, in full, reads CASSLTGAGDEQFF.

A word on this clone: The DNA ends 3 residues before the CDR3 does, and the rest of the CDR3 is filled in from the germline J gene. J is TRBJ2-3 and V is TRBV20-1, with 9 bases fitting TRBD2. CDR1 and CDR2 from the germline V gene are DFQATT and SNEGSKA (reference sequence). The CDR3 is made up of 15 amino acids. V shed 6 bases, J shed 2 bases, and the junction held 9 bases outside the gene matches. The CDR3 here is CSATEAGGSTDTQYF. The CDR3 bases that were read are TGCAGTGCCACCGAGGCGGGGGGGTCCACAGATACG.